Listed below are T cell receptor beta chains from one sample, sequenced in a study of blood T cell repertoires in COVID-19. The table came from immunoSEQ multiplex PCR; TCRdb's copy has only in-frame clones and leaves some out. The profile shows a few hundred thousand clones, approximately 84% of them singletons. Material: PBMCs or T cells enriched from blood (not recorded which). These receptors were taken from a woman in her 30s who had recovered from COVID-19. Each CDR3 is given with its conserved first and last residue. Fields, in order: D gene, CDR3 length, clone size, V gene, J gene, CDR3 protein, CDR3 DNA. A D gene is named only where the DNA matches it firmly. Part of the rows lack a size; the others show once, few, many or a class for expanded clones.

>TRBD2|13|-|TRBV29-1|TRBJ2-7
CSGQREGSTKQYF
TGCAGCGGACAACGGGAGGGTTCTACGAAGCAGTACTTC
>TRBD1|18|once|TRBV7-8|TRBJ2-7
CASSPRTGSRSFPYEQYF
TGTGCCAGCAGCCCGAGGACAGGGAGTCGCTCGTTTCCCTACGAGCAGTACTTC
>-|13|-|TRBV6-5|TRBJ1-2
CASRDISYHGYTF
TGTGCCAGCAGAGACATCTCCTACCATGGCTACACCTTC
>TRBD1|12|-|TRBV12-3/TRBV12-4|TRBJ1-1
CASSLERGLAFF
TGTGCCAGCAGTTTAGAGAGGGGGCTGGCTTTCTTT
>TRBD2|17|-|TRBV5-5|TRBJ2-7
CASSWGLAAYASYEQYF
TGTGCCAGCAGCTGGGGACTAGCGGCCTATGCCTCCTACGAGCAGTACTTC
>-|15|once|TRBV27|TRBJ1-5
CASSSTPWGSQPQHF
TGTGCCAGCAGTTCAACCCCCTGGGGCAGCCAGCCCCAGCATTTT
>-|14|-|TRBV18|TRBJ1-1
CASSPADSNTEAFF
TGTGCCAGCTCACCGGCCGATTCGAACACTGAAGCTTTCTTT
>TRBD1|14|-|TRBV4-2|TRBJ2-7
CASSQRETGDEQYF
TGTGCCAGCAGCCAACGGGAGACAGGGGACGAGCAGTACTTC
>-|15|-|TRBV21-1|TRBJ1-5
CASSKKTRSNQPQHF
TGTGCCAGCAGCAAAAAGACCAGGAGCAATCAGCCCCAGCATTTT
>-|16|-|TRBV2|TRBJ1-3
CASSPPNSISGNTIYF
TGTGCCAGCAGCCCTCCGAACAGCATCTCTGGAAACACCATATATTTT
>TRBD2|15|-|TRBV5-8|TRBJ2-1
CASSLSGGSYNEQFF
TGTGCCAGCAGCTTGTCGGGGGGTTCCTACAATGAGCAGTTCTTC
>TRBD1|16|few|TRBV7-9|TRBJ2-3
CASSFGQGASTDTQYF
TGTGCCAGCAGCTTCGGACAGGGAGCTAGCACAGATACGCAGTATTTT
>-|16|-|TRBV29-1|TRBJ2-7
CSVDVPGTTGGYEQYF
TGCAGCGTTGACGTCCCGGGGACTACAGGGGGCTACGAGCAGTACTTC
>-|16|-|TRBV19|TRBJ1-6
CASSAAEQGGNSPLHF
TGTGCCAGTAGTGCCGCCGAGCAGGGCGGCAATTCACCCCTCCACTTT
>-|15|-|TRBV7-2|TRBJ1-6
CASSLLGGENSPLHF
TGTGCCAGCAGCTTGCTGGGGGGAGAGAATTCACCCCTCCACTTT
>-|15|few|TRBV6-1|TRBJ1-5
CASSEVGGGNQPQHF
TGTGCCAGCAGTGAAGTAGGGGGAGGGAATCAGCCCCAGCATTTT
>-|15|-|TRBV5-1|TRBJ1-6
CASSLLSSYNSPLHF
TGCGCCAGCAGCTTACTGAGCTCCTATAATTCACCCCTCCACTTT
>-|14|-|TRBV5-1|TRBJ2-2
CASSPGANTGELFF
TGCGCCAGCAGCCCCGGGGCGAACACCGGGGAGCTGTTTTTT
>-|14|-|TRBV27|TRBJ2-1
CASRPTGLRYEQFF
TGTGCCAGCAGACCTACGGGACTTCGTTATGAGCAGTTCTTC
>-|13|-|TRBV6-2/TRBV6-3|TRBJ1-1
CASIPERSTEAFF
TGTGCCAGCATCCCCGAACGGAGCACTGAAGCTTTCTTT
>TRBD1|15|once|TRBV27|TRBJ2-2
CASSITGDLTGELFF
TGTGCCAGCAGTATAACAGGGGACCTCACCGGGGAGCTGTTTTTT
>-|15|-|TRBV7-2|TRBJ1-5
CASSYGGYSNQPQHF
TGTGCCAGCAGCTACGGGGGTTATAGCAATCAGCCCCAGCATTTT
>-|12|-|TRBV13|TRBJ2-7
CASSSRGYEQYF
TGTGCCAGCAGCTCCAGGGGATACGAGCAGTACTTC